This TCR beta chain was captured in a study of tumor-infiltrating lymphocytes in localized non-small cell lung cancer. Study-wide points: Higher tumor T cell infiltration than in uninvolved lung was supported by TCRbeta sequencing. Immunotypes IM1 and IM2 had similar TCR-derived T-cell fractions.

This CDR3 has 14 amino acids. CDR1 and CDR2 (germline): MNHNY, SVGAGI (reference sequence). The V end lost 0 bases, the J end lost 3 bases, and 9 bases lay between the germline ends. The repertoire was sequenced with immunoSEQ multiplex PCR; TCRdb's copy has only in-frame clones and lacks some. The sample yields approximately 21,000 clones, over 70% seen once. On this clone itself: Its matching antigen is unknown.

The source is a human donor with non-small cell lung cancer. The chain recombines TRBV6-6 with TRBJ2-7; D is ambiguous. Specimen: lung tumor tissue. CDR3: CASSYSASFYEQYF. In DNA form, the CDR3 reads TGTGCCAGCAGTTACTCGGCCTCTTTCTACGAGCAGTACTTC.